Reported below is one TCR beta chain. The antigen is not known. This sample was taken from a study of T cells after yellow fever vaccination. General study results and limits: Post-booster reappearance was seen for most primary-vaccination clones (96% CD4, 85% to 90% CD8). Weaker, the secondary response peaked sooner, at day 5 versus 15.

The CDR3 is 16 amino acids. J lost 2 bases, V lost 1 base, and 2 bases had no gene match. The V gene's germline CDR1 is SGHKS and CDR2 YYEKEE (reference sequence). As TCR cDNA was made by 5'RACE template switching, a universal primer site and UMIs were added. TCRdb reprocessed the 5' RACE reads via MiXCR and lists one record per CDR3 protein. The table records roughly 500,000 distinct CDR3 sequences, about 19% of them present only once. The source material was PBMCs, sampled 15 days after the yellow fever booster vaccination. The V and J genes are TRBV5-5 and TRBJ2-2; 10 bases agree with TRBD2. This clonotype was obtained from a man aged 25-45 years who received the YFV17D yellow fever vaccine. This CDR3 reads CASSLIAGGNTGELFF. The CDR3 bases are TGTGCCAGCAGCTTGATAGCGGGAGGTAACACCGGGGAGCTGTTTTTT. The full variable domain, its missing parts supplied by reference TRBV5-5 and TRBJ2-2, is DAGVTQSPTHLIKTRGQQVTLRCSPISGHKSVSWYQQVLGQGPQFIFQYYEKEERGRGNFPDRFSARQFPNYSSELNVNALLLGDSALYLCASSLIAGGNTGELFFGEGSRLTVL.